The clone carrying this T cell receptor (beta chain) appeared a few times. The antigen remains unidentified. TCRdb itself ran the RT-PCR reads through MiXCR, one entry per CDR3 protein. Among about 780,000 distinct CDR3 sequences listed, about 18% were seen once. This specimen comes from a study of response to subunit inactivated influenza vaccine. Overall study findings and caveats: There was a suggestion from the authors that each seasonal influenza vaccination recruits few new T cells.

The specimen was PBMCs from blood, collected around 5 days after vaccination. The sequence came from a man aged 45-65 years who received an inactivated influenza vaccine.

CDR3 region: CASSLTGDFNEQYF. The CDR3 DNA reads as TGTGCCAGCAGTTTGACAGGGGATTTCAACGAGCAGTACTTC. This chain joins TRBV28 and TRBJ2-7; TRBD1 agrees at 8 bases. CDR1 MDHEN and CDR2 SYDVKM come from the germline V gene. The CDR3 consists of 14 residues. V gave up 3 bases and J gave up 5 bases; unmatched junction bases: 6.